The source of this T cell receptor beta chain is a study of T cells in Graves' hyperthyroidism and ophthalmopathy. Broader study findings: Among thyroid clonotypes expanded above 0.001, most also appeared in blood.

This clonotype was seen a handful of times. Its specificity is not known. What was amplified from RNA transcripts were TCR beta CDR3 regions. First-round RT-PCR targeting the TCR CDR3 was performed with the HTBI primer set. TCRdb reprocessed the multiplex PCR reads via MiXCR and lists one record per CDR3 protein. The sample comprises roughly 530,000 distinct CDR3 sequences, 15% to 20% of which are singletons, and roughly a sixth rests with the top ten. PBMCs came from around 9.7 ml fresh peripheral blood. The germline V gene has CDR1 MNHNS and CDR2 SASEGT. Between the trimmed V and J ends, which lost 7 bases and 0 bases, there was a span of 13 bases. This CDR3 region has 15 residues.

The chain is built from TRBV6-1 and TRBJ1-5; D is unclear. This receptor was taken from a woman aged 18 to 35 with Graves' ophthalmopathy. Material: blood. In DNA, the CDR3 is TGTGCCAGCAAGAGTGGAAGTTATAGCAATCAGCCCCAGCATTTT. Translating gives CASKSGSYSNQPQHF.